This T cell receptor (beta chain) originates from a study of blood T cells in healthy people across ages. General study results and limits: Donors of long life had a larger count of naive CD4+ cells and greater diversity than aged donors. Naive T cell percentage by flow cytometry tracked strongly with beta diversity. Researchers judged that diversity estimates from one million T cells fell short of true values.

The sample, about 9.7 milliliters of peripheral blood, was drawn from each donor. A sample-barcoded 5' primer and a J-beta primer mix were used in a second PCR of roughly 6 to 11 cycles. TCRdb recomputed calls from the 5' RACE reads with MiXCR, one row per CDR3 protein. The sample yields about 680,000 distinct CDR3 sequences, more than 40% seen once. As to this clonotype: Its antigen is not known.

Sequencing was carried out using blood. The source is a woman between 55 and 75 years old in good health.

The CDR3 region has the DNA TGTGCCAGCAGCGCCGACAGGGACTACAATGAGCAGTTCTTC. This gives the protein CASSADRDYNEQFF. The chain carries TRBV2 and TRBJ2-1; 7 bases align to TRBD1. V was clipped by 6 bases and J by 3 bases; unmatched bases: 5. The CDR3 runs to 14 residues. Germline V gene lookup returns CDR1 SNHLY and CDR2 FYNNEI.